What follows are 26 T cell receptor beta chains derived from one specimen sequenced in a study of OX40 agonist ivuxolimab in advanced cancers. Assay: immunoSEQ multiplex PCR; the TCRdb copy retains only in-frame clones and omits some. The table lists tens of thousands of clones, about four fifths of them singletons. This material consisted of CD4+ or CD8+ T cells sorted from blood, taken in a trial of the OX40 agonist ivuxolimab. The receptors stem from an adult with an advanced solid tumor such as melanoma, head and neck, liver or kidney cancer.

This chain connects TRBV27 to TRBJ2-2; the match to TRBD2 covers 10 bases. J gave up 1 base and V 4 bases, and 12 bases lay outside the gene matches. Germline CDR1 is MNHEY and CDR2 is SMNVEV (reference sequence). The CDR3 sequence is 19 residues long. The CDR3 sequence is CASSSILAGDWENTGELFF. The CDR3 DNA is TGTGCCAGCAGTTCCATTCTAGCGGGAGATTGGGAGAACACCGGGGAGCTGTTTTTT.

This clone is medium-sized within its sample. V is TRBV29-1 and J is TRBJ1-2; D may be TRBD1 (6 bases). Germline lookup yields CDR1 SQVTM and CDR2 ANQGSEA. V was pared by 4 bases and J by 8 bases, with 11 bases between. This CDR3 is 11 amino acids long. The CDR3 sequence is CSVVGGKGYTF. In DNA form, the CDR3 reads TGCAGCGTTGTAGGGGGAAAAGGCTACACCTTC. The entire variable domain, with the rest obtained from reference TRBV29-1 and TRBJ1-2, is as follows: SAVISQKPSRDICQRGTSLTIQCQVDSQVTMMFWYRQQPGQSLTLIATANQGSEATYESGFVIDKFPISRPNLTFSTLTVSNMSPEDSSIYLCSVVGGKGYTFGSGTRLTVV.

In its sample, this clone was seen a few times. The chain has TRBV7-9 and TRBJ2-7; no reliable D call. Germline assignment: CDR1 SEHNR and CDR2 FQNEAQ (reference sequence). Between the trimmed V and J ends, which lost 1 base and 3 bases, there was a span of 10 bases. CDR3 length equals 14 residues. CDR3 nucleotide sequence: TGTGCCAGCAGCTTAGTCCAAGACCGCTACGAGCAGTACTTC. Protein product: CASSLVQDRYEQYF.

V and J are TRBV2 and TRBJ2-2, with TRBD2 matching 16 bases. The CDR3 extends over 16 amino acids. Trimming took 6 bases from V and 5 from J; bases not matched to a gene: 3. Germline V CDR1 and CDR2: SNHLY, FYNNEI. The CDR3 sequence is CASSGTSGRGTGELFF. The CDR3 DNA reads TGTGCCAGCAGCGGGACTAGCGGGAGGGGAACCGGGGAGCTGTTTTTT.

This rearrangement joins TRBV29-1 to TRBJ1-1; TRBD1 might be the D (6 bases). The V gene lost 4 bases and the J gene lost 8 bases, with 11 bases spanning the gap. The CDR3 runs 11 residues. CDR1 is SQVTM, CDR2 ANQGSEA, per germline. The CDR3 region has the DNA TGCAGCGTTGTATATACAGGGGAAGCTTTCTTT. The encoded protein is CSVVYTGEAFF. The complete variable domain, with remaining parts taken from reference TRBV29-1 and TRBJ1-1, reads SAVISQKPSRDICQRGTSLTIQCQVDSQVTMMFWYRQQPGQSLTLIATANQGSEATYESGFVIDKFPISRPNLTFSTLTVSNMSPEDSSIYLCSVVYTGEAFFGQGTRLTVV.

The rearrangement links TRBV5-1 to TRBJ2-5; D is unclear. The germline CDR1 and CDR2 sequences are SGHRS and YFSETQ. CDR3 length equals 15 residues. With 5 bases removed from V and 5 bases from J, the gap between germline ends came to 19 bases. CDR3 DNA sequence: TGCGCCAGCAGAGGCGAGCCCCGGCGGTACGAGACCCAGTACTTC. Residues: CASRGEPRRYETQYF. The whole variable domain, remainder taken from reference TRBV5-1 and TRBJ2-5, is KAGVTQTPRYLIKTRGQQVTLSCSPISGHRSVSWYQQTPGQGLQFLFEYFSETQRNKGNFPGRFSGRQFSNSRSEMNVSTLELGDSALYLCASRGEPRRYETQYFGPGTRLLVL.

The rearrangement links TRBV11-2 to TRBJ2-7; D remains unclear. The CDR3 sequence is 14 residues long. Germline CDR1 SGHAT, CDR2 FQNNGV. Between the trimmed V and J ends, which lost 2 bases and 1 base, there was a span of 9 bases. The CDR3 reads CASSLLGDSYEQYF. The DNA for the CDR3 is TGTGCCAGCAGCTTACTCGGAGATTCCTACGAGCAGTACTTC.

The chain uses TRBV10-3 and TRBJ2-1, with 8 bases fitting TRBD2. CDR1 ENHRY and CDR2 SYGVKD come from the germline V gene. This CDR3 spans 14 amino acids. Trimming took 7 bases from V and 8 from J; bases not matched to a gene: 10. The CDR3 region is CAITLGLAGDEQFF. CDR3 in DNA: TGTGCCATCACCTTAGGACTAGCTGGGGATGAGCAGTTCTTC.

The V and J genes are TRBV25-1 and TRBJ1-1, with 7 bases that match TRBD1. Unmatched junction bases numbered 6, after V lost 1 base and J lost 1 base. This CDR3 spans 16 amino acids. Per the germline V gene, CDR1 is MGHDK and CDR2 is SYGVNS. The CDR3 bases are TGTGCCAGCAGTGAATTGGGGAGGGGGCAGAACACTGAAGCTTTCTTT. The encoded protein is CASSELGRGQNTEAFF.

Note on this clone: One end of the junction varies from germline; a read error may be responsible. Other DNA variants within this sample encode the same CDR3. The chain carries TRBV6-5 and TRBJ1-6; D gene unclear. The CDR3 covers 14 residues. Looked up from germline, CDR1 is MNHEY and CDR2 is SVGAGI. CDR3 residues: CASAHGGSNSPLHF. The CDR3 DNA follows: TGTGCCAGCGCCCATGGCGGTTCTAATTCGCCCCTCCACTTT.

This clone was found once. CDR3 in amino acids: CASSESGLGGNEQFF. The CDR3 bases are TGCGCCAGCAGTGAGTCTGGACTAGGAGGCAATGAGCAGTTCTTC. The V gene is TRBV10-1, the J gene TRBJ2-1, with 7 bases matching TRBD2. The germline V gene encodes CDR1 WNHNN and CDR2 SYGVQD (reference sequence). The ends lost 0 bases at V and 6 bases at J; junction bases unmatched: 5. The CDR3 loop spans 15 amino acids.

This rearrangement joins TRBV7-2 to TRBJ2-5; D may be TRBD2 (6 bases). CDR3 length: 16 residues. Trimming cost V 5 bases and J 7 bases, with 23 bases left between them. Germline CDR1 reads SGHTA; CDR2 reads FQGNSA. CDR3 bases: TGTGCCAGCAGCCCCAGACCCGCCCTGATCGGGGGGACCCAGTACTTC. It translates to CASSPRPALIGGTQYF.

CDR3 sequence (DNA): TGCGCCAGCAGCTTGTTTCAGGGGGCCACTGAAGCTTTCTTT. Its translation is CASSLFQGATEAFF. The V and J genes are TRBV5-1 and TRBJ1-1; 8 nucleotides line up with TRBD1. Germline values: CDR1 SGHRS, CDR2 YFSETQ. The CDR3 is 14 amino acids. The V segment lost 1 base and the J segment 4 bases; nucleotides outside the gene matches: 3. Filled out from reference TRBV5-1 and TRBJ1-1, the complete variable domain reads KAGVTQTPRYLIKTRGQQVTLSCSPISGHRSVSWYQQTPGQGLQFLFEYFSETQRNKGNFPGRFSGRQFSNSRSEMNVSTLELGDSALYLCASSLFQGATEAFFGQGTRLTVV.

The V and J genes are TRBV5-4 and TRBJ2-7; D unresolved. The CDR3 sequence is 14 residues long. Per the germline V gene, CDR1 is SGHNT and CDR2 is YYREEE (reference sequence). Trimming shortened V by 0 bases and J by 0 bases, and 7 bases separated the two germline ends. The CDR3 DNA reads TGTGCCAGCAGCTTGGTGGGCAGCTCCTACGAGCAGTACTTC. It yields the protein CASSLVGSSYEQYF.

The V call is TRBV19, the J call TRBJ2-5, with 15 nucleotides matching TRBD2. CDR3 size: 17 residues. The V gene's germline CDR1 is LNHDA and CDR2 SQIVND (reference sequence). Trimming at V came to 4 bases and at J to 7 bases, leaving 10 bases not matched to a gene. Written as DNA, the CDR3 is TGTGCCAGTAGTACAATCGGACTAGCGGGAGGGTCAAGGACCCAGTACTTC. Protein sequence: CASSTIGLAGGSRTQYF.

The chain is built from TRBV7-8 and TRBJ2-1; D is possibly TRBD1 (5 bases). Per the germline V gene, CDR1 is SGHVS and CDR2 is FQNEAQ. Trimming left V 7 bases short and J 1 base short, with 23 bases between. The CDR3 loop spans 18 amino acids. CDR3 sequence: CASNSETDHVMSYNEQFF. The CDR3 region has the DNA TGTGCCAGCAATTCCGAGACAGACCACGTTATGTCCTACAATGAGCAGTTCTTC.

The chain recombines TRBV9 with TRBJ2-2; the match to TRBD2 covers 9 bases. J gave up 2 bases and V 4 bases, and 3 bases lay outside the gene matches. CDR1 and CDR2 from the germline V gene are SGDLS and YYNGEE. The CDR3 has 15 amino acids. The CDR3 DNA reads TGTGCCAGCAGCCCGCTAGCGGGAAACACCGGGGAGCTGTTTTTT. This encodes CASSPLAGNTGELFF.

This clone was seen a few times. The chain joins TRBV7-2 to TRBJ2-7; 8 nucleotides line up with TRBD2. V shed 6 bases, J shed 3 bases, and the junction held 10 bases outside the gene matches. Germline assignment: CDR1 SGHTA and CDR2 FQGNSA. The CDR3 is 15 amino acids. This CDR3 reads CASRKSAGGIYEQYF. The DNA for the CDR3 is TGTGCCAGCAGAAAAAGTGCGGGGGGAATCTACGAGCAGTACTTC.

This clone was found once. CDR3 sequence (DNA): TGCGCCAGCAGTCTTTTGCGGGGAAGCCGCACAGATACGCAGTATTTT. Its translation: CASSLLRGSRTDTQYF. The chain has TRBV10-1 and TRBJ2-3, with D perhaps matching TRBD2 (6 bases). This CDR3 has 16 residues. Trimming shortened V by 5 bases and J by 1 base, and 16 bases separated the two germline ends. The germline V gene has CDR1 WNHNN and CDR2 SYGVQD (reference sequence).

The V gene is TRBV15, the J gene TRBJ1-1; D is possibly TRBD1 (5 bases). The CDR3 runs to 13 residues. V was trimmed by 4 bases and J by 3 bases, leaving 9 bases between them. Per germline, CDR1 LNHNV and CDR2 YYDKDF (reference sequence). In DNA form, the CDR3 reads TGTGCCACCAGCAAACAGACAGACACTGAAGCTTTCTTT. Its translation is CATSKQTDTEAFF.

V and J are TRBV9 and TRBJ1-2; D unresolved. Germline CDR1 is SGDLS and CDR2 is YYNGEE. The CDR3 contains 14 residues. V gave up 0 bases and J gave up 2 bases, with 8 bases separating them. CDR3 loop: CASSVGGSNYGYTF. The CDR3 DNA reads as TGTGCCAGCAGCGTAGGTGGCAGCAACTATGGCTACACCTTC.

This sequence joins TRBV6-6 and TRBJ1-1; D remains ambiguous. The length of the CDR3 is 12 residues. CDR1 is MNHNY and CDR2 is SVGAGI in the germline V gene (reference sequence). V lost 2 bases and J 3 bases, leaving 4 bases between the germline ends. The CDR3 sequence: CASSYPDTEAFF. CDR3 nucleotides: TGTGCCAGCAGTTACCCCGACACTGAAGCTTTCTTT.

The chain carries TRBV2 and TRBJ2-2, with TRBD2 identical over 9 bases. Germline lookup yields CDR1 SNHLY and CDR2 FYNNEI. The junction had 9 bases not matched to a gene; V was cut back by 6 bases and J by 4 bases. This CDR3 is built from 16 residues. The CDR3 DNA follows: TGTGCCAGCAGCGCTACTAGCGGGCATACCACCGGGGAGCTGTTTTTT. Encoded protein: CASSATSGHTTGELFF.

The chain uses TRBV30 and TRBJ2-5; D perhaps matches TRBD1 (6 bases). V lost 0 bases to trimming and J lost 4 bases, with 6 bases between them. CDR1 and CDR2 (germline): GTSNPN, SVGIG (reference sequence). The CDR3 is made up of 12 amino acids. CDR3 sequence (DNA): TGTGCCTGGAGTGTACAGGGAGAGACCCAGTACTTC. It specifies CAWSVQGETQYF.

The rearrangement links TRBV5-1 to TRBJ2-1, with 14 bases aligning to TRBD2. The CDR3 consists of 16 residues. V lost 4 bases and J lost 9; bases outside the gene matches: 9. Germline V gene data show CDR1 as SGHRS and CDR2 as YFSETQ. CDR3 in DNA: TGCGCCAGCAGCGGCGGACTAGCGGGAGGCCGGGGTGAGCAGTTCTTC. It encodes CASSGGLAGGRGEQFF.

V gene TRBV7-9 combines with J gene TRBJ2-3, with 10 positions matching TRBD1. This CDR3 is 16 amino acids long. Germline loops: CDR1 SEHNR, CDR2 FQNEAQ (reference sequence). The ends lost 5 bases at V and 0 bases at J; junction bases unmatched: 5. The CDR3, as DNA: TGTGCCAGCAGCGCACGACAGGGGGCGAGCACAGATACGCAGTATTTT. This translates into CASSARQGASTDTQYF.